Described below is a single TCR beta chain sequence and its context. Its antigen is as yet unknown. Libraries were prepared by immunoSEQ multiplex PCR; TCRdb keeps only in-frame clonotypes and omits some of them. The sample holds 5,000 to 6,500 clones, around 59% seen once. Germline V lookup: CDR1 SGHDT, CDR2 YYEEEE. V lost 4 bases and J lost 4; bases outside the gene matches: 5. The CDR3 is made up of 15 amino acids. This entry comes from a study of CD8 T cell repertoires and HIV-1 epitope variants. Study background: Control wells had CMV/EBV/flu peptides, negative Ebola AY9, or no peptide. Equal numbers of autologous T cell-negative cells presented antigen to enriched T cells. T cells were cultured for 9 to 11 days with cytokines added on days 3 and 7.

Study-wide findings and caveats: Of about nine antigen-specific beta clonotypes, about six appeared to cross-react with escape variants.

The origin of this receptor is a male donor with HIV. V is TRBV5-6 and J is TRBJ2-1; 10 bases are shared with TRBD1. The material sequenced was cultured CD8+ T cells derived from PBMCs. The CDR3 DNA reads as TGTGCCAGCAGCCCCGGACAGGGGGGATACAATGAGCAGTTCTTC. Protein: CASSPGQGGYNEQFF.